What follows are 6 T cell receptor beta chains derived from one specimen sequenced in a study of T cells in Graves' hyperthyroidism and ophthalmopathy. What was amplified from RNA transcripts were TCR beta CDR3 regions. The study used the HTBI primer set for a first-round RT-PCR of the TCR CDR3. Each CDR3 protein gets one entry after TCRdb re-called the multiplex PCR reads with MiXCR. The repertoire consists of approximately 610,000 distinct CDR3 sequences, with roughly 15% occurring once and the leading ten covering roughly 4.3%. The source material was blood. These receptors all stem from a woman between 40 and 50 years old with Graves' ophthalmopathy.

This clonotype was found a few times. The chain couples TRBV6-5 to TRBJ2-1; the D gene is possibly TRBD1 (6 bases). The V end lost 4 bases, the J end lost 15 bases, and 16 bases lay between the germline ends. The CDR3 is 12 amino acids. Per germline, CDR1 MNHEY and CDR2 SVGAGI. CDR3 DNA: TGTGCCAGCAGTTGGGACACCAGAAGGGCGTTCTTC. Translated: CASSWDTRRAFF.

This clonotype was picked up a small number of times. The CDR3 is CASSQQGQVIQYF. The CDR3 DNA reads TGTGCCAGCAGCCAACAGGGGCAAGTCATTCAGTACTTC. V gene TRBV3-1 combines with J gene TRBJ2-4; the D gene is possibly TRBD1 (6 bases). V shed 2 bases and J shed 9 bases, with 11 bases lying between them. This CDR3 is 13 amino acids long. Germline V gives CDR1 LGHDT, CDR2 YNNKEL (reference sequence).

There are many counts of this clonotype. The CDR3 protein is CASSSPSEDQYF. The CDR3 DNA sequence: TGTGCCAGCAGTTCCCCTTCAGAGGACCAGTACTTC. The genes are TRBV28 and TRBJ2-5; D is undetermined. This CDR3 is 12 amino acids long. Germline V gene data show CDR1 as MDHEN and CDR2 as SYDVKM. Trimming removed 4 bases at V and 10 bases at J, with 13 bases between.

This clonotype was detected only once. With a much larger clone just one base away, this may be a read error. CDR3 sequence: CASRQGADQHQHF. CDR3 DNA: TGCGCCAGCAGGCAGGGGGCTGATCAGCACCAGCATTTT. The V and J genes are TRBV5-1 and TRBJ1-5; 8 nucleotides match TRBD1. CDR3 size: 13 residues. CDR1 and CDR2 from the germline V gene are SGHRS and YFSETQ.

A few counts support this clonotype. The rearrangement uses TRBV19 and TRBJ2-2; D is perhaps TRBD2 (6 bases). The V and J ends lost 8 bases and 0 bases respectively, with 19 bases between them. The CDR3 runs 17 residues. Germline V lookup: CDR1 LNHDA, CDR2 SQIVND (reference sequence). CDR3 in DNA: TGTGCCAGTCGCCCCCCCCGGGCGGGGACGAACACCGGGGAGCTGTTTTTT. Residues: CASRPPRAGTNTGELFF.

This clonotype was counted ten times or more. The genes are TRBV6-2 or TRBV6-3 and TRBJ1-5; tentatively, D is TRBD1 (5 bases). Trimming took off 6 bases at V and 5 bases at J, with 26 bases between the two ends. Per germline, CDR1 MNHEY and CDR2 SVGEGT. This CDR3 is built from 18 residues. In DNA form, the CDR3 reads TGTGCCAGCAGCCCTGTGGGGGTCCTCCACGTTACCGATCAGCCCCAGCATTTT. Protein product: CASSPVGVLHVTDQPQHF.